This T cell receptor beta chain was obtained from a study of T cells after yellow fever vaccination. At the level of the study: When fractions had low cell numbers, they were prepared with SMART-Seq v4 Ultra Low Input.

The junction had 3 bases not matched to a gene; V was cut back by 4 bases and J by 5 bases. The CDR3 sequence is 16 residues long. Germline-derived CDR1 and CDR2 are KGHDR and SFDVKD. TCRdb processed the 5' RACE reads anew with MiXCR; each CDR3 protein has one entry. The table has hundreds of thousands of distinct CDR3 sequences, roughly 12% seen once. The source of this sequence is a man aged 30-40 years who received the YFV17D yellow fever vaccine. The chain has TRBV24-1 and TRBJ2-1; TRBD2 agrees at 14 bases. Source: PBMCs, taken on the day of the yellow fever booster vaccination. CDR3 sequence: CATSDRGLAGDNEQFF. CDR3 nucleotide sequence: TGTGCCACCAGTGACCGGGGACTAGCGGGAGACAATGAGCAGTTCTTC.